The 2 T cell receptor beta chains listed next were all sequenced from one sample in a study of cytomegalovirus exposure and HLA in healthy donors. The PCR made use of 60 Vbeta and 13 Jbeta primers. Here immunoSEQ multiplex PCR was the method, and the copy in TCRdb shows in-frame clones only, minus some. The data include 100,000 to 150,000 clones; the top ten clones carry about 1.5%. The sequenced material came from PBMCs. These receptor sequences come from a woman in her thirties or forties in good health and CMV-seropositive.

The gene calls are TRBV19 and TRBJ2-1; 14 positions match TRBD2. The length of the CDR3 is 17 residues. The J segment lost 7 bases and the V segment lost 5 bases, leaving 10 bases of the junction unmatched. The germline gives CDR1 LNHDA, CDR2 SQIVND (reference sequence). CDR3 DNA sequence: TGTGCCAGTAGTGCGGGGACTAGCGGGAGTTGGCGTAATGAGCAGTTCTTC. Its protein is CASSAGTSGSWRNEQFF.

The CDR3 DNA follows: TGTGCCAGCAGCGTGACGATCGCAGGGACTTATGGCTACACCTTC. This codes for CASSVTIAGTYGYTF. The V gene is TRBV6-4, the J gene TRBJ1-2; possibly TRBD1 for D (5 bases). Germline V gene lookup returns CDR1 MRHNA and CDR2 SNTAGT. The CDR3 covers 15 residues. Trimming took 6 bases from V and 5 from J, leaving 19 bases between them.